The rows below give T cell receptor beta chains drawn from one sample of a study of blood T cell repertoires in COVID-19. Repertoires were generated with immunoSEQ multiplex PCR, while TCRdb's copy carries only in-frame clones and drops some. The sample records a few hundred thousand clones, 85% being singletons. The material sequenced was PBMCs or T cells enriched from blood (not recorded which). The origin of the receptors is a woman in her fifties or sixties who had recovered from COVID-19. CDR3s include the opening cysteine and the closing phenylalanine or tryptophan. A D gene is named only where the DNA matches it firmly. Size tells how often a clone was seen (once, few, many) or the class of an expanded clone, and some rows leave it out.

D gene,V gene,J gene,clone size,CDR3 protein,CDR3 DNA
NA,TRBV28,TRBJ1-1,NA,CASSSGPSTGVLYAFF,TGTGCCAGCAGCTCCGGGCCCTCGACAGGTGTTCTGTATGCTTTCTTT
TRBD2,TRBV5-1,TRBJ2-3,NA,CASSLAPSGGTDTQYF,TGCGCCAGCAGCTTGGCTCCTAGCGGGGGCACAGATACGCAGTATTTT
NA,TRBV5-1,TRBJ1-2,NA,CASSRDDTSNYGYTF,TGCGCCAGCAGTCGAGATGATACTTCAAACTATGGCTACACCTTC
TRBD2,TRBV7-2,TRBJ2-3,NA,CASSLAPSGFGADTQYF,TGTGCCAGCAGCTTAGCGCCTAGCGGTTTCGGGGCAGATACGCAGTATTTT
NA,TRBV7-2,TRBJ1-1,NA,CASSLAAGVREAFF,TGTGCCAGCAGCTTAGCGGCCGGGGTCAGGGAAGCTTTCTTT
TRBD1,TRBV25-1,TRBJ1-1,NA,CASREGASEAFF,TGTGCCAGCAGAGAGGGGGCCTCTGAAGCTTTCTTT
TRBD1,TRBV3-1/TRBV3-2,TRBJ1-6,NA,CASSQDHGQGLSNSPLHF,TGTGCCAGCAGCCAAGATCACGGACAGGGGTTATCAAATTCACCCCTCCACTTT
NA,TRBV11-2,TRBJ2-1,NA,CASSFSTGVNNEQFF,TGTGCCAGCAGCTTCTCTACGGGAGTCAACAATGAGCAGTTCTTC
NA,TRBV7-6,TRBJ1-1,NA,CASSLGAGTEAFF,TGTGCCAGCAGCTTAGGTGCGGGAACTGAAGCTTTCTTT
NA,TRBV9,TRBJ1-1,NA,CASSVVPGQEAFF,TGTGCCAGCAGCGTAGTACCAGGGCAGGAAGCTTTCTTT
NA,TRBV6-6,TRBJ1-3,NA,CASSYSPGNRNTIYF,TGTGCCAGCAGTTACTCGCCGGGAAACAGAAACACCATATATTTT
NA,TRBV13,TRBJ2-3,NA,CASSLGQSTDTQYF,TGTGCCAGCAGCCTAGGACAGAGCACAGATACGCAGTATTTT
NA,TRBV3-1/TRBV3-2,TRBJ2-7,NA,CASSTKIIGGKGYEQYF,TGTGCCAGCAGCACCAAGATAATTGGCGGGAAGGGCTACGAGCAGTACTTC
TRBD2,TRBV5-1,TRBJ2-1,NA,CASSRSPGTRTFEQFF,TGCGCCAGCAGCCGCTCTCCGGGGACTAGAACCTTTGAGCAGTTCTTC
NA,TRBV19,TRBJ2-6,NA,CASSIKTRSGANVLTF,TGTGCCAGTAGTATAAAAACTCGCTCTGGGGCCAACGTCCTGACTTTC
TRBD1,TRBV14,TRBJ2-7,NA,CASSRGQGLSSYEQYF,TGTGCCAGCAGCCGGGGACAGGGGCTCAGCTCCTACGAGCAGTACTTC
TRBD1,TRBV7-8,TRBJ1-5,once,CASSLAHRGNQPQHF,TGTGCCAGCAGCTTAGCGCACAGGGGTAATCAGCCCCAGCATTTT
TRBD1,TRBV19,TRBJ2-1,once,CASSIEGTGAHEQFF,TGTGCCAGTAGTATAGAGGGGACAGGGGCTCATGAGCAGTTCTTC
NA,TRBV20-1,TRBJ2-3,NA,CSASSGVGTDTQYF,TGCAGTGCTAGTTCGGGGGTAGGAACAGATACGCAGTATTTT
NA,TRBV14,TRBJ1-2,NA,CASSQDRYYGYTF,TGTGCCAGCAGCCAAGACCGGTACTATGGCTACACCTTC
NA,TRBV30,TRBJ2-2,NA,CAWSVTAGELFF,TGTGCCTGGAGTGTCACTGCCGGGGAGCTGTTTTTT
NA,TRBV7-9,TRBJ1-4,NA,CASSLVQGEAYIEKLFF,TGTGCCAGCAGCTTAGTGCAGGGTGAGGCATATATCGAAAAACTGTTTTTT
TRBD1,TRBV6-5,TRBJ1-6,NA,CASSRQGKKSPLHF,TGTGCCAGCAGTCGACAGGGGAAGAAGTCACCCCTCCACTTT
NA,TRBV7-9,TRBJ1-6,NA,CASSLESSPLHF,TGTGCCAGCAGCCTGGAGAGCTCACCCCTCCACTTT
TRBD2,TRBV2,TRBJ2-2,NA,CASSVGLANTKNTGELFF,TGTGCCAGCAGTGTTGGACTAGCGAATACAAAGAACACCGGGGAGCTGTTTTTT
NA,TRBV28,TRBJ2-7,NA,CASSPGFPYEQYF,TGTGCCAGCAGCCCCGGGTTTCCCTACGAGCAGTACTTC
NA,TRBV5-1,TRBJ1-3,NA,CASSLVSGGRNTIYF,TGCGCCAGCAGCTTGGTATCCGGGGGTAGAAACACCATATATTTT
NA,TRBV19,TRBJ2-5,NA,CASGRGRETQYF,TGTGCCAGCGGGAGGGGGCGCGAGACCCAGTACTTC
TRBD1,TRBV15,TRBJ2-4,NA,CATSRDLRLTGPLAKNIQYF,TGTGCCACCAGCAGAGATCTTCGGCTGACAGGGCCATTAGCCAAAAACATTCAGTACTTC
TRBD2,TRBV5-1,TRBJ2-1,NA,CASSYTGLAAVNEQFF,TGCGCCAGCAGCTATACGGGACTAGCGGCTGTAAATGAGCAGTTCTTC
NA,TRBV7-2,TRBJ1-4,NA,CASSLGGLEGAGEKLFF,TGTGCCAGCAGCTTAGGAGGCTTGGAGGGCGCGGGTGAAAAACTGTTTTTT
NA,TRBV7-6,TRBJ1-6,NA,CASSSGLGENSPLHF,TGTGCCAGCAGCTCGGGACTCGGGGAAAATTCACCCCTCCACTTT
TRBD2,TRBV7-2,TRBJ2-7,once,CASSLGTAGGGNQYF,TGTGCCAGCAGCTTAGGCACAGCGGGAGGGGGAAATCAGTACTTC
NA,TRBV6-5,TRBJ1-5,once,CASTDSSTNQPQHF,TGTGCCAGCACCGACAGTTCGACTAATCAGCCCCAGCATTTT
NA,TRBV28,TRBJ1-6,once,CASSFLGQGMYNSPLHF,TGTGCCAGCAGTTTCCTCGGGCAGGGGATGTATAATTCACCCCTCCACTTT
NA,TRBV9,TRBJ1-1,NA,CASSEDTANTEAFF,TGTGCCAGCAGTGAAGATACAGCGAACACTGAAGCTTTCTTT
TRBD2,TRBV6-5,TRBJ2-1,NA,CASSYWREAYNEQFF,TGTGCCAGCAGTTACTGGCGGGAGGCCTACAATGAGCAGTTCTTC
TRBD1,TRBV5-1,TRBJ2-7,once,CASSIVQQGALWEQYF,TGCGCCAGCAGCATAGTTCAACAGGGGGCCCTGTGGGAGCAGTACTTC
NA,TRBV30,TRBJ2-1,NA,CACPRDSSGDEQFF,TGTGCCTGCCCTCGGGACTCTTCCGGGGATGAGCAGTTCTTC
NA,TRBV5-5,TRBJ2-4,NA,CASSLAGELNIQYF,TGTGCCAGCAGCTTAGCAGGGGAATTAAACATTCAGTACTTC
NA,TRBV3-1/TRBV3-2,TRBJ1-2,few,CASSQDRGGLGYTF,TGTGCCAGCAGCCAAGATCGCGGAGGTTTAGGCTACACCTTC
NA,TRBV7-2,TRBJ1-1,NA,CASSLGGLPYEAFF,TGTGCCAGCAGCTTAGGTGGACTGCCGTATGAAGCTTTCTTT
TRBD1,TRBV4-1,TRBJ1-2,NA,CASSQDSGGRYGYTF,TGCGCCAGCAGCCAAGATTCAGGGGGCAGGTATGGCTACACCTTC
NA,TRBV29-1,TRBJ1-2,NA,CSVEPALGDGYTF,TGCAGCGTTGAGCCGGCGCTAGGGGATGGCTACACCTTC
NA,TRBV7-8,TRBJ2-1,NA,CASSLLVPPGNEQFF,TGTGCCAGCAGCTTATTAGTACCCCCCGGCAATGAGCAGTTCTTC
NA,TRBV4-1,TRBJ1-6,NA,CASSQGEGLINSPLHF,TGCGCCAGCAGCCAAGGTGAGGGCCTAATAAATTCACCCCTCCACTTT